The T cell receptor beta chain described here comes from a study of OX40 agonist ivuxolimab in advanced cancers. Background on the whole study: Ivuxolimab was a fully human IgG2 agonistic monoclonal antibody targeting the costimulatory receptor OX40 (CD134). Intravenous ivuxolimab was administered to patients every 2 weeks at six dose levels: 0.01, 0.1, 0.3, 1.5, 3 and 10 mg/kg. Of the 50 or so patients in dose escalation, 19 had hepatocellular carcinoma, some 15 had melanoma, 9 had renal cell carcinoma and 9 had head and neck cancer. In the dose-escalation cohort, 65% to 85% of patients were male, and the mean age was roughly 60 years with a range of roughly 20 to 80. Patients were allowed to have had prior anti-PD-1, anti-PD-L1 or anti-CTLA-4 therapy, and approximately 40% of the dose-escalation patients had previously received checkpoint inhibitors. Partial responses were achieved by three dose-escalation patients, of whom one had hepatocellular carcinoma and two had cutaneous melanoma. The purpose of peripheral TCRbeta sequencing was to test whether ivuxolimab changed TCR sequence diversity and led to clonal T-cell expansion. The paper reports the monotherapy dose-escalation portion (N of about 54 patients) of the phase I ivuxolimab trial.

The trial excluded patients who had a history of autoimmune disease or who were on systemic immunosuppression. In every dose cohort, peripheral blood was drawn for TCR sequencing at baseline, cycle 4 day 1, and cycle 7 day 1. Samples were obtained from an open-label, multicenter, first-in-human phase I dose-escalation trial of ivuxolimab. The trial enrolled adults with locally advanced or metastatic head and neck squamous cell, hepatocellular, melanoma or renal cell carcinoma. CD4+ and CD8+ T cells were sorted separately from peripheral blood before TCR sequencing. Overall study results and their limits: Antigen specificity was not determined for the clonally expanded peripheral T cells. Clonal expansion of both CD4+ and CD8+ blood T cells was observed from baseline to week 6 at doses 0.1 to 3.0 mg/kg. After ivuxolimab, CD8+ T cells had more expanded clones than CD4+ T cells on average. In the 0.1-3.0 mg/kg groups, partial responders were among the patients with the lowest normalized peripheral clonal expansion, particularly in CD8+ T cells. Low levels of normalized T-cell clonal expansion were also shown by some nonresponding patients.

As concerns this clone: Its antigen is still unknown. There are no base qualities to consult, and no much larger clone falls within one base.

Genomic DNA was extracted from sorted cells for sequencing of the TCRbeta CDR3 region. The immunoSEQ Assay was used to sequence the TCRbeta CDR3 regions. TCRdb holds this immuneACCESS table with in-frame rearrangements only. Some clones are missing; in checked studies, unresolved V genes explain under half, and the rest has no known cause. A total of about 65,000 clones appear in this sample, around 90% of them only once. About 0.37% of the sample belongs to the ten largest clones. The receptor comes from an adult with an advanced solid tumor such as melanoma, head and neck, liver or kidney cancer. The specimen was CD4+ or CD8+ T cells sorted from blood, collected in a trial of the OX40 agonist ivuxolimab.

The CDR3 corresponds to CASSLRRQGAYEQYF. The nucleotide sequence is given as TGTGCCAGCAGCTTAAGAAGACAGGGGGCTTACGAGCAGTACTTC. The chain uses TRBV7-2 and TRBJ2-7; 10 central bases correspond to TRBD1. At the junction V is shortened by 2 bases and J by 4 bases; bases outside the gene matches: 5. CDR1 and CDR2 were assigned from the germline V gene as SGHTA and FQGNSA. Reading from cysteine to phenylalanine, the CDR3 counts 15 amino acids. Only the CDR3 DNA stays, 45 bases, in frame from base 1.